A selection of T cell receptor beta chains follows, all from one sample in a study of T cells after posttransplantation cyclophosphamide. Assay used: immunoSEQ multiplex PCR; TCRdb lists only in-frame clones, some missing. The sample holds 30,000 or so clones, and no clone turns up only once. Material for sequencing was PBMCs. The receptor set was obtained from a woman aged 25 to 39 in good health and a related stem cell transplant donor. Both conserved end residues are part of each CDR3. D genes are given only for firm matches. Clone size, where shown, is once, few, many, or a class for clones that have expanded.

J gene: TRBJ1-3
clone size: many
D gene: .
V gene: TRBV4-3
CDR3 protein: CASSQDTSRNTIYF
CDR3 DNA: TGCGCCAGCAGCCAAGATACATCTCGAAACACCATATATTTT

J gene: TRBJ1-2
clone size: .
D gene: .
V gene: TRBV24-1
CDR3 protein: CANIREESYGYTF
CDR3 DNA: TGTGCCAACATCAGGGAGGAGAGCTATGGCTACACCTTC

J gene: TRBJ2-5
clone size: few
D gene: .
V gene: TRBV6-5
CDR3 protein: CASSYQDGVGQETQYF
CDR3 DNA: TGTGCCAGCAGTTACCAGGACGGGGTCGGGCAAGAGACCCAGTACTTC

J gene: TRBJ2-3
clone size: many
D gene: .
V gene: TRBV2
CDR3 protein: CASSQLEDTQYF
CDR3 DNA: TGTGCCAGCAGTCAACTAGAAGATACGCAGTATTTT

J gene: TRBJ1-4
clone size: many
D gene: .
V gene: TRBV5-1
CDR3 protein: CASSPDSGDEKLFF
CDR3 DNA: TGCGCCAGCAGCCCAGACAGTGGGGATGAAAAACTGTTTTTT

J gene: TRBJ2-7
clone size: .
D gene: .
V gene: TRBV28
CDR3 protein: CASSFRGGLSYEQYF
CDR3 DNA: TGTGCCAGCAGTTTCCGCGGGGGCCTCTCCTACGAGCAGTACTTC

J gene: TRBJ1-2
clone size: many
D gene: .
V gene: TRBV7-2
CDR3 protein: CASSLAGRDYGYTF
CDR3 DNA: TGTGCCAGCAGCTTAGCGGGCCGTGACTATGGCTACACCTTC

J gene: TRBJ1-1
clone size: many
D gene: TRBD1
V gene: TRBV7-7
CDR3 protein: CASSPLQGGNTEAFF
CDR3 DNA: TGTGCCAGCAGCCCTCTTCAGGGGGGAAACACTGAAGCTTTCTTT

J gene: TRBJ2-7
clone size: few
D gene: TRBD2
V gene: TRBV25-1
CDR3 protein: CASSDSLAGDEQYF
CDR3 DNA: TGTGCCAGCAGTGATAGTCTAGCGGGGGACGAGCAGTACTTC

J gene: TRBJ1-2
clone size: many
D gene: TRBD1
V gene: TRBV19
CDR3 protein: CASHTGTGSLRGYGYTF
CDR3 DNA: TGTGCCAGCCATACCGGGACAGGGTCCTTAAGGGGCTATGGCTACACCTTC

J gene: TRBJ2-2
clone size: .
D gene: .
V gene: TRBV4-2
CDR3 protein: CASTTGSGELFF
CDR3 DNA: TGTGCCAGCACCACAGGGTCCGGGGAGCTGTTTTTT

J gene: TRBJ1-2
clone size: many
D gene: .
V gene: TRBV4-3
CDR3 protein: CASSAGPVISYGYTF
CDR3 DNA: TGCGCCAGCAGCGCGGGCCCCGTAATATCGTATGGCTACACCTTC

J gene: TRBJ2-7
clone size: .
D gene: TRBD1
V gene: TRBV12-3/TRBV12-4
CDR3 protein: CASSSGQGGAYEQYF
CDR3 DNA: TGTGCCAGCAGTTCAGGACAGGGGGGAGCCTACGAGCAGTACTTC

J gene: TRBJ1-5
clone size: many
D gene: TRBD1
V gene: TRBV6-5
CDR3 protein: CASSKDRHQPQHF
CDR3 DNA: TGTGCCAGCAGTAAGGACAGGCATCAGCCCCAGCATTTT

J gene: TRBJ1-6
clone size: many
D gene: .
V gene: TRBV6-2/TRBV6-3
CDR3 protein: CASKEWTANNSPLHF
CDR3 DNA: TGTGCCAGCAAGGAATGGACAGCCAATAATTCACCCCTCCACTTT

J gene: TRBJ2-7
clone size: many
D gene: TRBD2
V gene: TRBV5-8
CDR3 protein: CASRQRGIYEQYF
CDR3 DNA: TGTGCCAGCAGACAGCGGGGGATCTACGAGCAGTACTTC

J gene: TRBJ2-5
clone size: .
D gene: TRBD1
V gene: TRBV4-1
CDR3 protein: CASSQGWDREETQYF
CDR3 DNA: TGCGCCAGCAGCCAAGGATGGGACAGAGAAGAGACCCAGTACTTC

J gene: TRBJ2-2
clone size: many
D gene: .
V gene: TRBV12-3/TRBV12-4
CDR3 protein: CASTEGGLTGELFF
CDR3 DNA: TGTGCCAGCACCGAGGGGGGGCTAACCGGGGAGCTGTTTTTT

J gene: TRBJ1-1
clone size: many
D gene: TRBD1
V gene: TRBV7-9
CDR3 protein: CASSIQGVNLKKNTEAFF
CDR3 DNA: TGTGCCAGCAGTATACAGGGGGTGAACCTCAAGAAGAACACTGAAGCTTTCTTT

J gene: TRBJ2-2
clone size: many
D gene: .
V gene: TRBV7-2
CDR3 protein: CASSSISTSTGELFF
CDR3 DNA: TGTGCCAGCAGCTCTATTAGTACCTCCACCGGGGAGCTGTTTTTT

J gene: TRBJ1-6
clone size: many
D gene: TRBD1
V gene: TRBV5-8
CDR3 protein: CASSLDRGDSPLHF
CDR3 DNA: TGTGCCAGCAGCTTGGACAGGGGGGATTCACCCCTCCACTTT

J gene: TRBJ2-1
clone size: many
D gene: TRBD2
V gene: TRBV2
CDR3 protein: CASMWGGEHEQFF
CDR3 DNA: TGTGCCTCTATGTGGGGGGGGGAACATGAGCAGTTCTTC

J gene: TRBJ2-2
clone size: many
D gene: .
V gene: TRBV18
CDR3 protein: CASSPPGMRRAGELFF
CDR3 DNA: TGTGCCAGCTCACCACCGGGTATGAGACGGGCCGGGGAGCTGTTTTTT

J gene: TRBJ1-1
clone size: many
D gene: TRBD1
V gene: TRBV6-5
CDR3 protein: CASSYSQGWAEAFF
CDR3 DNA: TGTGCCAGCAGTTACTCACAGGGGTGGGCTGAAGCTTTCTTT

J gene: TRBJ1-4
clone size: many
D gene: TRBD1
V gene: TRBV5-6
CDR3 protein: CASSLGRDSTNEKLFF
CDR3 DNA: TGTGCCAGCAGCTTGGGCCGGGACAGTACTAATGAAAAACTGTTTTTT

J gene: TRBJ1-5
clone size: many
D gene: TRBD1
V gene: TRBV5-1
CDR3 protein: CASSSALQGAGQPQHF
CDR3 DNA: TGCGCCAGCAGCTCCGCCCTACAGGGGGCAGGTCAGCCCCAGCATTTT

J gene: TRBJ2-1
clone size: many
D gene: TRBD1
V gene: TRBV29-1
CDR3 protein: CSAGQGGEQFF
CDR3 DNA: TGCAGCGCTGGACAGGGAGGTGAGCAGTTCTTC

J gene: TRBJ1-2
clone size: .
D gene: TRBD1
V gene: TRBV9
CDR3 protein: CASSSWTGNYGYTF
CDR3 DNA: TGTGCCAGCAGCTCGTGGACAGGAAACTATGGCTACACCTTC

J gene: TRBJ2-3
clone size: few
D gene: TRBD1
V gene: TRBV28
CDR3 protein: CASSLGGTGDGTQYF
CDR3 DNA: TGTGCCAGCAGTTTGGGCGGGACAGGGGACGGGACGCAGTATTTT

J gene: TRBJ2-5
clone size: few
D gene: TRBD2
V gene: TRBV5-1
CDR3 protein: CASSLGLAGGGSRTTQYF
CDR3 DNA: TGCGCCAGCAGCTTGGGACTAGCGGGGGGAGGGTCCCGGACGACCCAGTACTTC

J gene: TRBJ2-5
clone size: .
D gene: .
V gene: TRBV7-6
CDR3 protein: CASSFGHYQETQYF
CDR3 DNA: TGTGCCAGCAGCTTTGGGCATTACCAAGAGACCCAGTACTTC

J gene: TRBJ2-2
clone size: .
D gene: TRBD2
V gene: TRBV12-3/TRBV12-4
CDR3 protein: CASSTLAGGTGELFF
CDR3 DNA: TGTGCCAGCAGTACACTAGCGGGGGGAACCGGGGAGCTGTTTTTT

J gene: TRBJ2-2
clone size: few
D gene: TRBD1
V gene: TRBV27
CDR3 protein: CASRRSQGTGELFF
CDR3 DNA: TGTGCCAGCAGGAGGTCACAGGGGACCGGGGAGCTGTTTTTT

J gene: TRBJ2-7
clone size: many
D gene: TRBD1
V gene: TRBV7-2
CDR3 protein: CASSLGDRTYEQYF
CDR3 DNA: TGTGCCAGCAGCTTAGGGGACAGGACCTACGAGCAGTACTTC

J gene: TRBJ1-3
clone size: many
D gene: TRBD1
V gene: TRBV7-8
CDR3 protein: CASSRGPMGQGNSGNTIYF
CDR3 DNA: TGTGCCAGCAGCAGAGGGCCCATGGGACAGGGAAACTCTGGAAACACCATATATTTT

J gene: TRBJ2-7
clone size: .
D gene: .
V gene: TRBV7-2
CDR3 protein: CASSSVAGTYEQYF
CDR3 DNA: TGTGCCAGCAGCTCCGTGGCAGGGACTTACGAGCAGTACTTC

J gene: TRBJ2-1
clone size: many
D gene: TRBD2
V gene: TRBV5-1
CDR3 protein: CASSHRTSGNYNEQFF
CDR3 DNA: TGCGCCAGCAGCCACAGGACTAGCGGGAACTACAATGAGCAGTTCTTC

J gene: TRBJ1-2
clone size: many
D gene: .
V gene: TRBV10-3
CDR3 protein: CAISDSPGGYGYTF
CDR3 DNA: TGTGCCATCAGTGACTCCCCGGGGGGCTATGGCTACACCTTC

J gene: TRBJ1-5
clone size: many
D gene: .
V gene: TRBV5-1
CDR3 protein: CASRWTPDQPQHF
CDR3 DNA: TGCGCCAGCAGATGGACACCTGATCAGCCCCAGCATTTT

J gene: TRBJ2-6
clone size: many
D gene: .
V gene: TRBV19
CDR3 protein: CASSIQGVGANVLTF
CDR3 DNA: TGTGCCAGTAGTATACAGGGAGTTGGGGCCAACGTCCTGACTTTC

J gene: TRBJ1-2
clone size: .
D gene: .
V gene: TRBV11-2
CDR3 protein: CASSISGGGVYGYTF
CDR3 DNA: TGTGCCAGCAGCATCTCGGGGGGAGGAGTCTATGGCTACACCTTC

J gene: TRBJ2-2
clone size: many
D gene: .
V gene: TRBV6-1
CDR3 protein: CASSEALTGELFF
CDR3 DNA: TGTGCCAGCAGTGAAGCTCTCACCGGGGAGCTGTTTTTT

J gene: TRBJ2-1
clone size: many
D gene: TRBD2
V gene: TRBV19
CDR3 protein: CASRTSGGAVIIGNEQFF
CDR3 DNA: TGTGCCAGTCGGACTAGCGGGGGGGCGGTGATTATCGGCAATGAGCAGTTCTTC

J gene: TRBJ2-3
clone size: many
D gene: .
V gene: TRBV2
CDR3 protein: CASSETASHTQYF
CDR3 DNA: TGTGCCAGCAGTGAAACGGCTAGCCATACGCAGTATTTT

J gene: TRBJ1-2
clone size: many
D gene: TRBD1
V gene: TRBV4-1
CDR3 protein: CASSQDQGRGQANGGYTF
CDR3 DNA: TGCGCCAGCAGCCAAGATCAGGGCAGGGGGCAGGCGAACGGGGGCTACACCTTC

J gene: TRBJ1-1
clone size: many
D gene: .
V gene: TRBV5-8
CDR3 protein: CASRRDFSNTEAFF
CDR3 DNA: TGTGCCAGCAGACGGGACTTTTCGAACACTGAAGCTTTCTTT

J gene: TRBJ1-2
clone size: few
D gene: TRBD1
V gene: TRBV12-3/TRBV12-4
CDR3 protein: CASGQDRGWYGYTF
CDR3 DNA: TGTGCCAGCGGACAGGACAGGGGTTGGTATGGCTACACCTTC

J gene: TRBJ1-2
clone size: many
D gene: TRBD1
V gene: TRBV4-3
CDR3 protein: CASSQDFQGGLGYTF
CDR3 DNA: TGCGCCAGCAGCCAAGATTTCCAGGGGGGCCTTGGCTACACCTTC

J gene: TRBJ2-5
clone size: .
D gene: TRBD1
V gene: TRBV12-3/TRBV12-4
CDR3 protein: CASRQGSKETQYF
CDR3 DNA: TGTGCCAGCAGACAGGGGTCTAAAGAGACCCAGTACTTC

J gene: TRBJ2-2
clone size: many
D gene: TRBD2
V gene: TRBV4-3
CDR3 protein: CASSQDTLAGGNTGELFF
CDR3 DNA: TGCGCCAGCAGCCAAGACACGCTAGCGGGGGGCAACACCGGGGAGCTGTTTTTT

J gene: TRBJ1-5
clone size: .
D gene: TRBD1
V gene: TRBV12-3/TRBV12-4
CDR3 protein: CASSPGQGYQPQHF
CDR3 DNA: TGTGCCAGCAGTCCGGGACAGGGATATCAGCCCCAGCATTTT

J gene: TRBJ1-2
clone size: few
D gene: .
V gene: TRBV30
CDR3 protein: CAWSVSGTEGYTF
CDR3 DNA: TGTGCCTGGAGTGTAAGCGGAACGGAGGGCTACACCTTC

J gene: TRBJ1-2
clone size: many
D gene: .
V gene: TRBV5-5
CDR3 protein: CASSLAGDAGYTF
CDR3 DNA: TGTGCCAGCAGCTTGGCCGGGGATGCTGGCTACACCTTC

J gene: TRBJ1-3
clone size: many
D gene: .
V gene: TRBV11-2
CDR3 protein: CASSLGFGFGNTIYF
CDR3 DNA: TGTGCCAGCAGCTTAGGGTTCGGGTTTGGAAACACCATATATTTT

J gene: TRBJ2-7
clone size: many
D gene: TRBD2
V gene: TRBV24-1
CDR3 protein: CATSDSSGAVEQYF
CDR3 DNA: TGTGCCACCAGTGACAGTAGCGGGGCCGTCGAGCAGTACTTC

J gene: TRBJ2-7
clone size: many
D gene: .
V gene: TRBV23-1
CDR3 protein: CASSQLAKEGCYEQYF
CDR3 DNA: TGCGCCAGCAGTCAATTGGCAAAAGAGGGCTGCTACGAGCAGTACTTC

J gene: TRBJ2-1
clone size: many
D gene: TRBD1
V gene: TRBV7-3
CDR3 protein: CASSDEGLTGSEQFF
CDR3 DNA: TGTGCCAGCAGCGATGAGGGCCTGACAGGGTCTGAGCAGTTCTTC